Sequencing of this T cell receptor (beta chain) was carried out in a study of CD8 T cells in ankylosing spondylitis (dated by TCRdb to the late 2010s). With regard to the full study: T cell receptor beta repertoires were profiled in healthy donors and ankylosing spondylitis patients so that disease-linked TCR variants could be found. Peripheral blood was sampled, and synovial fluid was additionally collected from ankylosing spondylitis patients. The full study cohort was made up of about 25 ankylosing spondylitis patients and about a hundred healthy donors.

This clonotype was detected ten times or more. This receptor's antigen is unknown. Per-base qualities were not stored, and no clone one base away is much larger. Reads for this sample came from an Illumina HiSeq 2500. TCR beta libraries were prepared by quantitative 5'-RACE with molecular barcodes. The paper's data handling went like this. A new computational method based on a probabilistic model of VDJ rearrangement was used to identify disease-linked TCR variants. Using fastp at Q25 and MiXCR, TCRdb reprocessed the public reads and kept productive beta chains. Merged by CDR3 protein, the rows form single entries marked with the most common genes and DNA. None of the V and J calls come from the authors' own analysis; TCRdb made them. The sample table records some 130,000 distinct CDR3 sequences; about 7% of these occur just once. Of the sample, 12% is held by the ten largest clones. V is reduced by 5 bases and J by 1 base, leaving a spacing of 14 bases between them. Based on the germline V gene, the CDR1 and CDR2 sequences are MDHEN and SYDVKM. The cysteine opens and the phenylalanine closes a CDR3 of 15 amino acids. Only the CDR3 portion is preserved as DNA: 45 bases, with reading frame beginning at the first base.

Results and caveats for the whole study, not just this receptor: A TCR beta motif of about 8 highly homologous amino acid variants appeared characteristic of blood from ankylosing spondylitis patients. Some TCR beta motif variants had previously been reported in synovial fluid and blood of reactive arthritis patients, which suggested common disease-initiation mechanisms. The disease-linked clones showed a CD8+ phenotype and occurred at relatively low frequencies in peripheral blood. According to the report, matched synovial fluid samples from ankylosing spondylitis patients were significantly enriched for the disease-linked clones.

This sequence was found in a female donor with ankylosing spondylitis or in good health (not recorded which). Sequencing input: blood, either unsorted or a sorted T cell fraction (not recorded which). The V and J segments used are TRBV28 and TRBJ1-1; confidence is insufficient to name the D gene. The CDR3 amino acid sequence is: CASSPPRAGNTEAFF. The DNA sequence is given as TGTGCCAGCAGTCCACCCCGGGCAGGGAACACTGAAGCTTTCTTT.